The 21 T cell receptor beta chains in this list originate from one sample, sequenced in a study of blood T cell repertoires in COVID-19. Clones were read by immunoSEQ multiplex PCR, and TCRdb kept only the in-frame ones, dropping some. The table includes more than 70,000 clones, about 85% detected once. The sample comprised peripheral blood. The receptors originated from a human donor in a cohort sampled during active COVID-19.

V gene TRBV9 combines with J gene TRBJ2-3, with TRBD1 as a possible D gene (5 bases). V lost 0 bases to trimming and J lost 0 bases, with 5 bases between them. The CDR3 length is 14 residues. Germline CDR1 SGDLS, CDR2 YYNGEE. This chain's CDR3 is CASSVEGSTDTQYF. CDR3 coding DNA: TGTGCCAGCAGCGTAGAGGGGAGCACAGATACGCAGTATTTT.

In this sample, this clone turned up once. The chain has TRBV19 and TRBJ2-3; TRBD2 matches 13 bases. CDR1 is LNHDA, CDR2 SQIVND, per germline (reference sequence). V shed 5 bases, J shed 4 bases, and the junction held 6 bases outside the gene matches. The CDR3 contains 16 residues. In DNA, the CDR3 is TGTGCCAGTAGTCTCGGACTAGCGGGAGATCCAGATACGCAGTATTTT. It specifies CASSLGLAGDPDTQYF.

This clone was seen once. The CDR3 loop reads CASSRDRVYEQYF. The CDR3 DNA reads as TGTGCCAGCAGTCGGGACAGGGTGTACGAGCAGTACTTC. The chain couples TRBV2 to TRBJ2-7; 9 bases are shared with TRBD1. J lost 4 bases, V lost 5 bases, and 3 bases had no gene match. Per the germline V gene, CDR1 is SNHLY and CDR2 is FYNNEI. This CDR3 has 13 amino acids.

This sequence joins TRBV19 and TRBJ1-5; D gene ambiguous. The CDR3 has 15 residues. Germline CDR1 LNHDA, CDR2 SQIVND (reference sequence). V was clipped by 5 bases and J by 0 bases, with 11 bases between them. The CDR3 spells CASSLQTNSNQPQHF. The CDR3 DNA is TGTGCCAGTAGTTTACAGACGAATAGCAATCAGCCCCAGCATTTT.

The chain links TRBV7-9 to TRBJ2-3; 7 bases line up with TRBD2. After removal of 1 base from V and 11 bases from J, the junction contained 6 bases not matched to a gene. The CDR3 is made up of 13 amino acids. Germline lookup yields CDR1 SEHNR and CDR2 FQNEAQ (reference sequence). The CDR3, as DNA: TGTGCCAGCAGCTTAGGACTAGCCCAAGGGCAGTATTTT. Protein sequence: CASSLGLAQGQYF.

Details on this clone: In the same sample, other DNA sequences code for this CDR3. This sequence joins TRBV19 and TRBJ2-1; D is uncertain. Germline CDR1 reads LNHDA; CDR2 reads SQIVND (reference sequence). The CDR3 runs 12 residues. V was trimmed by 1 base and J by 7 bases, leaving 5 bases between them. CDR3 nucleotide sequence: TGTGCCAGTAGTATAGCAGGTAATGAGCAGTTCTTC. It specifies CASSIAGNEQFF. Full variable domain (missing parts from reference TRBV19 and TRBJ2-1): DGGITQSPKYLFRKEGQNVTLSCEQNLNHDAMYWYRQDPGQGLRLIYYSQIVNDFQKGDIAEGYSVSREKKESFPLTVTSAQKNPTAFYLCASSIAGNEQFFGPGTRLTVL.

J is TRBJ2-5 and V is TRBV2, with a weak D call TRBD1 (5 bases). Trimming pared 6 bases from V and 1 base from J, leaving 9 bases between. This CDR3 region has 13 residues. Per the germline V gene, CDR1 is SNHLY and CDR2 is FYNNEI. The CDR3 reads CASSTQGQETQYF. The CDR3 DNA follows: TGTGCCAGCAGCACGCAGGGCCAAGAGACCCAGTACTTC.

The rearrangement uses TRBV10-3 and TRBJ1-1; possibly TRBD1 for D (5 bases). The CDR3 covers 11 residues. CDR1 is ENHRY, CDR2 SYGVKD, per germline. Trimming pared 4 bases from V and 9 bases from J, leaving 9 bases between. In nucleotides, the CDR3 is TGTGCCATCAGTGGGGGGGATAAAGCTTTCTTT. It specifies CAISGGDKAFF.

V usage is TRBV6-2 or TRBV6-3 and J usage is TRBJ1-5; D remains ambiguous. Trimming removed 2 bases at V and 0 bases at J, with 8 bases between. The CDR3 has 15 residues. The germline V gene encodes CDR1 MNHEY and CDR2 SVGEGT. CDR3 nucleotides: TGTGCCAGCAGTTACAGTAGCTATAGCAATCAGCCCCAGCATTTT. It is translated as CASSYSSYSNQPQHF.

The chain is built from TRBV12-3 or TRBV12-4 and TRBJ2-1, with D maybe TRBD2 (6 bases). The CDR3 consists of 12 residues. The V end was cut by 5 bases, the J end by 12 bases, with 14 bases between. CDR3 sequence: CASSTLATMQFF. The CDR3 coding sequence is TGTGCCAGCAGTACTCTAGCGACCATGCAGTTCTTC.

The chain recombines TRBV15 with TRBJ1-1, with D perhaps TRBD1 (5 bases). The CDR3 consists of 15 residues. Germline V CDR1 and CDR2: LNHNV, YYDKDF (reference sequence). V was clipped by 5 bases and J by 0 bases, with 13 bases between them. The CDR3 nucleotides read TGTGCCACCAGCTGGGCGGCGGGGGTGAACACTGAAGCTTTCTTT. This sequence encodes CATSWAAGVNTEAFF.

J is TRBJ1-3 and V is TRBV19; D is unresolved. The V and J ends lost 9 bases and 0 bases respectively, with 12 bases between them. This CDR3 has 14 amino acids. From germline, CDR1 is LNHDA and CDR2 SQIVND (reference sequence). The CDR3, as DNA: TGTGCCAGCAGACTGGTTAACTCTGGAAACACCATATATTTT. This sequence encodes CASRLVNSGNTIYF.

The chain combines TRBV18 with TRBJ2-7; D not resolved. The CDR3 runs 15 residues. V was shortened by 0 bases and J by 1 base, with 10 bases between the two germline ends. Germline CDR1 reads KGHSH; CDR2 reads LQKENI. CDR3 in amino acids: CASSPPGSLSYEQYF. CDR3 nucleotide sequence: TGTGCCAGCTCACCACCGGGCAGTCTATCCTACGAGCAGTACTTC.

As for this clone: The sample holds other DNA sequences that translate to the same CDR3. The gene calls are TRBV7-9 and TRBJ1-2, with D uncertain. This CDR3 spans 13 amino acids. Germline V gene sequence: CDR1 SEHNR, CDR2 FQNEAQ (reference sequence). Trimming removed 1 base at V and 5 bases at J, with 8 bases between. The CDR3 DNA reads TGTGCCAGCAGCTTAGGAACTGATTATGGCTACACCTTC. Its protein product is CASSLGTDYGYTF. Variable domain in full (rest from reference TRBV7-9 and TRBJ1-2): DTGVSQNPRHKITKRGQNVTFRCDPISEHNRLYWYRQTLGQGPEFLTYFQNEAQLEKSRLLSDRFSAERPKGSFSTLEIQRTEQGDSAMYLCASSLGTDYGYTFGSGTRLTVV.

The chain links TRBV3-1 (or the pseudogene TRBV3-2) to TRBJ1-2; unclear D gene. Germline V gene sequence: CDR1 LGHDT, CDR2 YNNKEL (reference sequence). Trimming removed 0 bases at V and 8 bases at J, with 13 bases between. The CDR3 has 14 residues. This chain's CDR3 is CASSQDEVSRGYTF. CDR3 DNA sequence: TGTGCCAGCAGCCAAGACGAGGTGTCTCGGGGCTACACCTTC.

This chain connects TRBV19 to TRBJ2-1, with D possibly matching TRBD2 (7 bases). The CDR3 is made up of 15 amino acids. Germline V CDR1 and CDR2: LNHDA, SQIVND (reference sequence). The germline V and J ends were trimmed by 5 bases and 6 bases, with 17 bases remaining between them. In nucleotides, the CDR3 is TGTGCCAGTAGTTCAATAGGGGGGGGGTTCAATGAGCAGTTCTTC. Its protein product is CASSSIGGGFNEQFF.

This chain uses TRBV5-1 with TRBJ2-1, with 7 bases identical to TRBD2. Germline values: CDR1 SGHRS, CDR2 YFSETQ. Trimming cost V 0 bases and J 7 bases; bases outside gene matches: 4. The CDR3 contains 14 residues. Here the CDR3 reads CASSLGGSRNEQFF. Here the CDR3 DNA reads TGCGCCAGCAGCTTGGGCGGGAGTCGAAATGAGCAGTTCTTC.

The J gene is TRBJ1-2, the V gene TRBV5-6, with D perhaps TRBD1 (6 bases). The CDR3 sequence is 11 residues long. Trimming stripped 7 bases from V and 8 bases from J, with 12 bases between. Germline V gene lookup returns CDR1 SGHDT and CDR2 YYEEEE. CDR3 sequence: CASQYRDGYTF. CDR3 sequence (DNA): TGTGCCAGCCAATACAGGGACGGCTACACCTTC.

The chain is built from TRBV19 and TRBJ2-2; D is undetermined. Between the trimmed V and J ends, which lost 7 bases and 2 bases, there was a span of 8 bases. The germline gives CDR1 LNHDA, CDR2 SQIVND (reference sequence). The CDR3 is 13 residues long. This CDR3 is CASTRGNTGELFF. The CDR3 DNA reads as TGTGCCAGTACCCGCGGCAACACCGGGGAGCTGTTTTTT.

The gene calls are TRBV4-2 and TRBJ2-2; 14 bases line up with TRBD2. This CDR3 has 17 amino acids. V shed 4 bases, J shed 6 bases, and the junction held 7 bases outside the gene matches. Germline V gene lookup returns CDR1 LGHNA and CDR2 YNFKEQ. CDR3 sequence (DNA): TGTGCCAGCAGCCCTGGGGGACTAGCGGGAGTATCCGGGGAGCTGTTTTTT. It specifies CASSPGGLAGVSGELFF.

The J gene is TRBJ2-7, the V gene TRBV28, with TRBD1 matching over 8 bases. The CDR3 consists of 15 residues. Per germline, CDR1 MDHEN and CDR2 SYDVKM. The V segment lost 4 bases and the J segment 2 bases; nucleotides outside the gene matches: 7. The CDR3 DNA sequence: TGTGCCAGCAGTTCACCGGGACAGGAACCCTACGAGCAGTACTTC. Translated: CASSSPGQEPYEQYF.